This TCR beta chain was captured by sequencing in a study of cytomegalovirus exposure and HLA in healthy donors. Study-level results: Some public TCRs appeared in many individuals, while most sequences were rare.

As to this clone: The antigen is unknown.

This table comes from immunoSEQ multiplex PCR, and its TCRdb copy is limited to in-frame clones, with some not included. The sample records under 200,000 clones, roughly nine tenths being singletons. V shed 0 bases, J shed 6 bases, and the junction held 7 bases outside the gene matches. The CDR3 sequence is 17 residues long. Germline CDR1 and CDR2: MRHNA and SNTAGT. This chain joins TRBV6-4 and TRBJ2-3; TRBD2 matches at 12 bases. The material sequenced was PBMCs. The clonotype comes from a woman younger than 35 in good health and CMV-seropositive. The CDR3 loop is CASSDSYTSGRSDTQYF. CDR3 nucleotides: TGTGCCAGCAGTGACTCCTACACTAGCGGGAGGTCGGATACGCAGTATTTT.